These 8 T cell receptor beta chains share one sample of origin, sequenced in a study of blood T cell repertoires in COVID-19. This table comes from immunoSEQ multiplex PCR, and its TCRdb copy is limited to in-frame clones, with some not included. The top ten hold around 8.6% of the sample, which has 170,000 or so clones, around 85% seen once. Material: peripheral blood. Receptors were obtained from a man in his forties or fifties with active or convalescent COVID-19.

The chain uses TRBV10-3 and TRBJ1-2; 10 nucleotides agree with TRBD1. J lost 6 bases, V lost 4 bases, and 2 bases had no gene match. The CDR3 loop spans 13 amino acids. Germline-derived CDR1 and CDR2 are ENHRY and SYGVKD. DNA for the CDR3: TGTGCCATCAGTGGACAGGGGGCGGATGGCTACACCTTC. Its protein product is CAISGQGADGYTF.

This clone was seen at least ten times. The V call is TRBV3-1 (or the pseudogene TRBV3-2), the J call TRBJ1-2; D gene uncertain. The V and J ends lost 3 bases and 6 bases respectively, with 14 bases between them. The CDR3 extends over 14 amino acids. CDR1 is LGHDT, CDR2 YNNKEL, per germline (reference sequence). CDR3 bases: TGTGCCAGCAGCCAGGGAGGGCTATCGGATGGCTACACCTTC. This gives the protein CASSQGGLSDGYTF.

V and J are TRBV5-4 and TRBJ2-7, with 9 bases that match TRBD1. Per the germline V gene, CDR1 is SGHNT and CDR2 is YYREEE (reference sequence). The CDR3 covers 16 residues. The V and J ends lost 6 bases and 3 bases, in that order; junction bases with no gene match: 13. The CDR3 DNA follows: TGTGCCAGCAACCCGGGTCCGGGACAGGGTATCTACGAGCAGTACTTC. This codes for CASNPGPGQGIYEQYF.

This chain connects TRBV14 to TRBJ2-1; 10 bases line up with TRBD2. The junction had 15 bases not matched to a gene; V was cut back by 4 bases and J by 9 bases. The CDR3 runs to 17 residues. Germline loops: CDR1 SGHDN, CDR2 FVKESK. CDR3 amino acids: CASSPLGGLAGEGEQFF. In DNA, the CDR3 is TGTGCCAGCAGCCCTTTAGGCGGGCTAGCGGGAGAGGGTGAGCAGTTCTTC.

The rearrangement links TRBV2 to TRBJ1-5; D is undetermined. V dropped 1 base and J dropped 2 bases, with 6 bases sitting between them. CDR3 length equals 14 residues. Germline lookup yields CDR1 SNHLY and CDR2 FYNNEI. The CDR3 DNA reads TGTGCCAGCAGTGAAGAGGCGGGCAATCAGCCCCAGCATTTT. The encoded protein is CASSEEAGNQPQHF.

The chain recombines TRBV18 with TRBJ2-5, with 9 positions matching TRBD2. The CDR3 contains 15 residues. Germline CDR1 is KGHSH and CDR2 is LQKENI. V lost 3 bases to trimming and J lost 2 bases; unmatched junction nucleotides: 4. Here the CDR3 DNA reads TGTGCCAGCTCACCTCTAGCGGGGAATCAAGAGACCCAGTACTTC. Encoded protein: CASSPLAGNQETQYF.

The rearrangement links TRBV19 to TRBJ1-6; 8 nucleotides align to TRBD1. The junction had 4 bases not matched to a gene; V was cut back by 5 bases and J by 4 bases. The germline V gene has CDR1 LNHDA and CDR2 SQIVND (reference sequence). The CDR3 totals 15 residues. The CDR3 coding sequence is TGTGCCAGTAGTCCCGGACAGGGTTATAATTCACCCCTCCACTTT. Translated: CASSPGQGYNSPLHF.

The chain joins TRBV5-4 to TRBJ1-4, with 8 nucleotides matching TRBD1. The CDR3 loop spans 15 amino acids. V shed 0 bases and J 5 bases; nucleotides not matched to a gene: 3. The germline gives CDR1 SGHNT, CDR2 YYREEE (reference sequence). The CDR3 nucleotides read TGTGCCAGCAGCTTGGCTACAGGGGGAAATGAAAAACTGTTTTTT. As protein: CASSLATGGNEKLFF.